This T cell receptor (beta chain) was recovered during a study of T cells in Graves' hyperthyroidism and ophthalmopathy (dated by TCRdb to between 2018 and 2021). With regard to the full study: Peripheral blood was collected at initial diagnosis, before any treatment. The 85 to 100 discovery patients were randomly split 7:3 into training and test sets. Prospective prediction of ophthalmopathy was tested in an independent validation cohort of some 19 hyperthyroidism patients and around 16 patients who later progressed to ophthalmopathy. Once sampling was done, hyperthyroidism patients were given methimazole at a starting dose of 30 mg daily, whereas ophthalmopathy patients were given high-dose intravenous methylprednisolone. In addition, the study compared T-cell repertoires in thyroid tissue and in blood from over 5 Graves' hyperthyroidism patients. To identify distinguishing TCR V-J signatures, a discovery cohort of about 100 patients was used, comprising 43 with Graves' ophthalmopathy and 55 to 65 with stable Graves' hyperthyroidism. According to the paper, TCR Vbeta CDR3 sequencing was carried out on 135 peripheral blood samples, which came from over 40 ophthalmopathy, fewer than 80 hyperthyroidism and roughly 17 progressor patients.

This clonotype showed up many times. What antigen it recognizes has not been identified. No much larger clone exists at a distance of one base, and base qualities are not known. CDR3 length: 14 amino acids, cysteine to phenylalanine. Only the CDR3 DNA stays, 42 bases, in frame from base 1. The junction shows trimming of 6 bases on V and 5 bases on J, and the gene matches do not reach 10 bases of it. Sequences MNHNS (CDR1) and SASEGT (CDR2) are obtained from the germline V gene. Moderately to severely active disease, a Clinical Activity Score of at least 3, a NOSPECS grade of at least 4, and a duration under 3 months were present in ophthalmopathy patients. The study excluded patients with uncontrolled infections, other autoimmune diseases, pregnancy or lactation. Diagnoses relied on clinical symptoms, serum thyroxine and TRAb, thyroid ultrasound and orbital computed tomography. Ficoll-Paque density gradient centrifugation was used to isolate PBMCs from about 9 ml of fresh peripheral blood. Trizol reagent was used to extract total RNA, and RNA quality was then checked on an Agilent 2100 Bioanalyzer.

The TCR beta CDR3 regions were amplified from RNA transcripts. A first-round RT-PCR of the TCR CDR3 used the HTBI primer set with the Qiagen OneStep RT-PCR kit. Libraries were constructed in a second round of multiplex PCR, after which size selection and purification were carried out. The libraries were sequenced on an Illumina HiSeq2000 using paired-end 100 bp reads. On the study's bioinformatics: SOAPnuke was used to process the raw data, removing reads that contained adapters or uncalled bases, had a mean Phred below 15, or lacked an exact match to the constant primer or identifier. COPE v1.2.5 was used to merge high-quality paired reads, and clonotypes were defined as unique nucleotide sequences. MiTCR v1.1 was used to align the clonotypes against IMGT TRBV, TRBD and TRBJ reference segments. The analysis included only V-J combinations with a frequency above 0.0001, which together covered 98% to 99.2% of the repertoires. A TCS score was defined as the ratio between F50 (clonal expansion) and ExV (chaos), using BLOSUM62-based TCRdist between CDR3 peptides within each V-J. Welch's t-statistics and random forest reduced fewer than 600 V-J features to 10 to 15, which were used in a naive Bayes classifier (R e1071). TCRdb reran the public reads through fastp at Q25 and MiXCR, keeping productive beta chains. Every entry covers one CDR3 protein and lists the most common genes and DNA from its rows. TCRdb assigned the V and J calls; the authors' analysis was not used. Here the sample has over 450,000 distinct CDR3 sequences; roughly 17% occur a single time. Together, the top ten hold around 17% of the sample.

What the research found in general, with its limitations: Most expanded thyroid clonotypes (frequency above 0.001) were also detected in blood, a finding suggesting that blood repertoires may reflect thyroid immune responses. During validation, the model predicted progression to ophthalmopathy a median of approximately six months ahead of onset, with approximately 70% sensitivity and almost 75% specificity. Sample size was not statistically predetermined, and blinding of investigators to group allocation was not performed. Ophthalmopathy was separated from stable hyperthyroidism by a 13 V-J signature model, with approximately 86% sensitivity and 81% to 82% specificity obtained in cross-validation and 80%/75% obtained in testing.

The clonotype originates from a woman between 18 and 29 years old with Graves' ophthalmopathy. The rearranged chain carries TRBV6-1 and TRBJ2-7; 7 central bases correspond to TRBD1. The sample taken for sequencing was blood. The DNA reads TGTGCCAGCAGCTATAGGGGGCCGCTCGACGAGCAGTACTTC. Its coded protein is CASSYRGPLDEQYF.